This TCR beta chain was documented in a study of blood T cell repertoires in COVID-19. This CDR3 region has 15 residues. With V trimmed by 4 bases and J by 6 bases, 4 bases remained unmatched. Germline-derived CDR1 and CDR2 are MNHEY and SVGAGI. Produced via immunoSEQ multiplex PCR; TCRdb's table is partial and in-frame only. The sample has about 250,000 clones, approximately 92% seen once. The sample taken for sequencing was PBMCs or T cells enriched from blood (not recorded which). This TCR derives from a woman aged 18-29 years who had recovered from COVID-19. This chain connects TRBV6-5 to TRBJ2-3; 13 nucleotides agree with TRBD2. The CDR3 loop reads CASSSTSGGADTQYF. The CDR3 DNA reads TGTGCCAGCAGTTCCACTAGCGGGGGGGCGGATACGCAGTATTTT.